These 9 T cell receptor beta chains share one sample of origin, sequenced in a study of blood T cell repertoires in COVID-19. Clones were read by immunoSEQ multiplex PCR, and TCRdb kept only the in-frame ones, dropping some. The sample holds roughly 360,000 clones, around four fifths seen once. Sequenced sample: PBMCs or T cells enriched from blood (not recorded which). The receptors derive from a woman aged 45-59 years who had recovered from COVID-19.

This clone was picked up a small number of times. This chain connects TRBV3-1 (or the pseudogene TRBV3-2) to TRBJ2-1; D may be TRBD2 (6 bases). Germline-derived CDR1 and CDR2 are LGHDT and YNNKEL (reference sequence). Trimming left V 1 base short and J 11 bases short, with 12 bases between. The CDR3 runs 13 residues. The CDR3 DNA sequence: TGTGCCAGCAGCCAAGGGGTGACTAGAAAGCAGTTCTTC. As protein: CASSQGVTRKQFF.

This clone was observed a single time. V gene TRBV6-2 or TRBV6-3 combines with J gene TRBJ1-1, with D maybe TRBD1 (5 bases). Trimming took 2 bases from V and 5 from J, leaving 21 bases between them. The CDR3 is 17 amino acids. CDR1 is MNHEY and CDR2 is SVGEGT in the germline V gene. Written as DNA, the CDR3 is TGTGCCAGCAGTTACCCGGGGGGAGAAAAGTCGGAGACTGAAGCTTTCTTT. Translated: CASSYPGGEKSETEAFF.

This chain links TRBV3-1 (or the pseudogene TRBV3-2) with TRBJ2-2; 7 nucleotides agree with TRBD1. V gave up 1 base and J gave up 6 bases; unmatched junction bases: 11. The CDR3 sequence is 17 residues long. Germline V gene sequence: CDR1 LGHDT, CDR2 YNNKEL (reference sequence). CDR3 sequence reads: CASSQVQGVGRAGELFF. In DNA, the CDR3 is TGTGCCAGCAGCCAAGTTCAGGGGGTAGGACGGGCCGGGGAGCTGTTTTTT.

This rearrangement joins TRBV7-6 to TRBJ2-2, with 7 bases lining up with TRBD2. V shed 5 bases, J shed 5 bases, and the junction held 11 bases outside the gene matches. The CDR3 is 16 amino acids. In germline, CDR1 is SGHVS, CDR2 FNYEAQ. The CDR3 DNA reads as TGTGCCAGCAGCGACCTCTACGGGGGGAGGACCGGGGAGCTGTTTTTT. This gives the protein CASSDLYGGRTGELFF.

The chain recombines TRBV10-3 with TRBJ1-6; perhaps TRBD1 as D (5 bases). The CDR3 has 13 residues. Germline V gene data show CDR1 as ENHRY and CDR2 as SYGVKD. The CDR3 loop is CASRGFDNSPLHF. The CDR3 DNA sequence: TGTGCTTCCCGGGGGTTTGATAATTCACCCCTCCACTTT.

This clone has a single count. This rearrangement joins TRBV6-5 to TRBJ1-5, with 9 nucleotides matching TRBD1. Germline V gives CDR1 MNHEY, CDR2 SVGAGI. This CDR3 is built from 14 residues. V shed 6 bases, J shed 7 bases, and the junction held 7 bases outside the gene matches. The CDR3 nucleotides are TGTGCCAGCAGACCGGGACAGGGACACCAGCCCCAGCATTTT. Protein product: CASRPGQGHQPQHF.

This sequence joins TRBV6-1 and TRBJ1-1; weak D call: TRBD1 (6 bases). Trimming pared 2 bases from V and 0 bases from J, leaving 10 bases between. This CDR3 region has 15 residues. The germline V gene encodes CDR1 MNHNS and CDR2 SASEGT. The DNA for the CDR3 is TGTGCCAGCAGTGAACCCGGACAGATGAACACTGAAGCTTTCTTT. Amino acids: CASSEPGQMNTEAFF.

V usage is TRBV19 and J usage is TRBJ1-1; the match to TRBD1 covers 10 bases. Germline V gene lookup returns CDR1 LNHDA and CDR2 SQIVND (reference sequence). The CDR3 runs 16 residues. V trimming: 2 bases; J trimming: 1 base; junction bases outside the gene matches: 4. The CDR3 spells CASSITGTGANTEAFF. CDR3 in DNA: TGTGCCAGTAGTATAACCGGGACAGGGGCGAACACTGAAGCTTTCTTT.

This clone was detected only once. V usage is TRBV19 and J usage is TRBJ2-7; 8 nucleotides agree with TRBD1. V dropped 6 bases and J dropped 4; count of bases not matched to a gene: 14. CDR3 length equals 16 residues. Germline CDR1 reads LNHDA; CDR2 reads SQIVND (reference sequence). The CDR3 sequence: CASSLTTGARQYEQYF. The CDR3 region has the DNA TGTGCCAGTAGCCTCACGACAGGGGCAAGGCAGTACGAGCAGTACTTC.